These T cell receptor beta chains were read from a single sample in a study of blood T cell repertoires in COVID-19. The method was immunoSEQ multiplex PCR; TCRdb's version includes in-frame clones alone and lacks a portion of them. The data hold some 45,000 clones, with roughly 90% observed a single time. The sample comprised peripheral blood. The receptor set was obtained from a human donor in a cohort sampled during active COVID-19. The CDR3 runs from the conserved cysteine through the conserved F or W. A D gene is named only where the DNA matches it firmly. Clone size appears in some rows only: once, few, many, or a class for an expanded clone.

>TRBV25-1|.|.|TRBJ2-1
TGTGCCAGCGGGCCAACAGGATTAGAGCAGTTCTTC
CASGPTGLEQFF
>TRBV5-8|TRBD1|.|TRBJ2-3
TGTGCCAGCAGCTTGGGACAGGGAAATCTGAACACAGATACGCAGTATTTT
CASSLGQGNLNTDTQYF
>TRBV30|TRBD1|.|TRBJ1-5
TGTGCCGCGGAGGGACAGAGTTATCAGCCCCAGCATTTT
CAAEGQSYQPQHF
>TRBV7-9|TRBD1|.|TRBJ1-1
TGTGCCAGCAGCACGTCGGACAGGGGAGGGGGCACTGAAGCTTTCTTT
CASSTSDRGGGTEAFF
>TRBV7-6|.|.|TRBJ1-5
TGTGCCAGCAGCCCCCCCGTGGTACAGGTTAGGAATCAGCCCCAGCATTTT
CASSPPVVQVRNQPQHF
>TRBV18|TRBD1|.|TRBJ1-2
TGTGCCAGCTCACCTTCAACCGGGACAGGGAATGGCTACACCTTC
CASSPSTGTGNGYTF
>TRBV11-2|.|once|TRBJ1-3
TGTGCCAGCAGCTTTGTGGGGGCGGGAAACACCATATATTTT
CASSFVGAGNTIYF
>TRBV11-3|.|.|TRBJ2-5
TGTGCCAGCAGCTTATATGGCGGCCAAGAGACCCAGTACTTC
CASSLYGGQETQYF
>TRBV7-9|TRBD1|once|TRBJ1-1
TGTGCCAGCAGCCCGGGGGACAGGGCGGCTTTCTTT
CASSPGDRAAFF
>TRBV5-1|.|.|TRBJ1-2
TGCGCCAGCAGCTTGGAGGGAGCGATTGTCGATGGCTACACCTTC
CASSLEGAIVDGYTF
>TRBV7-8|.|.|TRBJ1-1
TGTGCCAGCAGCACACAGGGAATGAACACTGAAGCTTTCTTT
CASSTQGMNTEAFF
>TRBV2|TRBD1|.|TRBJ1-2
TGTGCCAGCGGGCGGGACAGGGGGCGCGATGGCTACACCTTC
CASGRDRGRDGYTF
>TRBV29-1|.|.|TRBJ2-1
TGCAGCGCTCCGCCAGGGGATTCCTACAATGAGCAGTTCTTC
CSAPPGDSYNEQFF
>TRBV5-1|.|.|TRBJ2-3
TGCGCCAGCAGCTTGGGAGTGTCAGGGTCCCCAGATACGCAGTATTTT
CASSLGVSGSPDTQYF
>TRBV6-5|TRBD1|once|TRBJ1-6
TGTGCCAGCAGTTACGCTGGACAGGGGTTTTCACCCCTCCACTTT
CASSYAGQGFSPLHF
>TRBV11-2|.|.|TRBJ1-3
TGTGCCAGCAGTCCAGACCCTAGAGGAAACACCATATATTTT
CASSPDPRGNTIYF
>TRBV5-6|TRBD1|.|TRBJ1-3
TGTGCCAGCAGCGTGACAGGGGAAAAAAACACCATATATTTT
CASSVTGEKNTIYF
>TRBV19|TRBD1|.|TRBJ1-5
TGTGCCAGTAGTATACCTCAAGGGACAGGCCAGCGAAATCAGCCCCAGCATTTT
CASSIPQGTGQRNQPQHF
>TRBV5-1|.|.|TRBJ2-3
TGCGCCAGCAGCACTACAAACACAGATACGCAGTATTTT
CASSTTNTDTQYF
>TRBV6-6|TRBD1|.|TRBJ1-5
TGTGCCAGCAGGGAGGGGGCCGATAGCAATCAGCCCCAGCATTTT
CASREGADSNQPQHF
>TRBV13|TRBD2|.|TRBJ2-6
TGTGCCAGCAGCTTAGGGGGGAGGGGCGACGCTGGGGCCAACGTCCTGACTTTC
CASSLGGRGDAGANVLTF
>TRBV5-1|TRBD1|.|TRBJ2-5
TGCGCCAGCAGCCCGGGACAGGGCGAGACCCAGTACTTC
CASSPGQGETQYF
>TRBV19|TRBD2|.|TRBJ2-5
TGTGCCAGTAAGGCTAGCGGGGGGGCTGCCTACCAAGAGACCCAGTACTTC
CASKASGGAAYQETQYF
>TRBV19|TRBD1|once|TRBJ1-3
TGTGCCAGTACCTCCGGGACAGCCCACTCTGGAAACACCATATATTTT
CASTSGTAHSGNTIYF
>TRBV6-6|.|.|TRBJ1-6
TGTGCCAGCAGTTATTATCCGGTTATGTCACCCCTCCACTTT
CASSYYPVMSPLHF
>TRBV3-1/TRBV3-2|.|once|TRBJ2-5
TGTGCCAGCAGCGGGCTGGCGAAGACCCAGTACTTC
CASSGLAKTQYF
>TRBV4-1|TRBD2|.|TRBJ2-7
TGCGCCAGCAGCCAAGTACTAGCGGGGGGTTACGAGCAGTACTTC
CASSQVLAGGYEQYF
>TRBV3-1/TRBV3-2|.|.|TRBJ1-1
TGTGCCAGCAGCCAAGCCCCGCGCACTGAAGCTTTCTTT
CASSQAPRTEAFF
>TRBV12-3/TRBV12-4|.|few|TRBJ1-2
TGTGCCAGCAGTCTAAGTAACTATGGCTACACCTTC
CASSLSNYGYTF
>TRBV3-1/TRBV3-2|.|.|TRBJ1-4
TGTGCCAGCAGCCAAGAGGGCGGGATAACTAATGAAAAACTGTTTTTT
CASSQEGGITNEKLFF
>TRBV18|.|.|TRBJ1-6
TGTGCCAGCTCACCACTCGGAGGGTTATCAGATTCACCCCTCCACTTT
CASSPLGGLSDSPLHF
>TRBV5-4|TRBD2|once|TRBJ2-1
TGTGCCAGCAAGGGAGCGGGGGTTAGCTCCTACAATGAGCAGTTCTTC
CASKGAGVSSYNEQFF
>TRBV11-2|.|.|TRBJ2-2
TGTGCCAGCAGCTCAACAACGGGTCCCGGGGAGCTGTTTTTT
CASSSTTGPGELFF
>TRBV11-2|.|few|TRBJ2-4
TGTGCCAGCGGCGGGTCCTCGACCAAAAACATTCAGTACTTC
CASGGSSTKNIQYF
>TRBV11-1|TRBD1|.|TRBJ1-1
TGTGCCAGCAGCTTAGCTACTGGACAGGCCGGGCCGGGCACTGAAGCTTTCTTT
CASSLATGQAGPGTEAFF
>TRBV6-5|.|.|TRBJ1-1
TGTGCCAGCAGTCTTGAGGGAACCACTGAAGCTTTCTTT
CASSLEGTTEAFF
>TRBV2|.|.|TRBJ1-1
TGTGCCATAACCAGGGAGAACACTGAAGCTTTCTTT
CAITRENTEAFF
>TRBV7-8|TRBD2|.|TRBJ2-3
TGTGCCAGCAGCTTGCGCGGGGGGGACACAGATACGCAGTATTTT
CASSLRGGDTDTQYF
>TRBV2|TRBD1|.|TRBJ2-7
TGTGCCAGCAGTTTACAGGGGGTCTCCGAGCAGTACTTC
CASSLQGVSEQYF
>TRBV30|TRBD2|few|TRBJ2-7
TGTGCCTCCCGGACTAGTGGGGCCCACGAGCAGTACTTC
CASRTSGAHEQYF
>TRBV19|TRBD1|.|TRBJ1-2
TGTGCCAGTATCTCGGACAGGCTAAACTATGGCTACACCTTC
CASISDRLNYGYTF